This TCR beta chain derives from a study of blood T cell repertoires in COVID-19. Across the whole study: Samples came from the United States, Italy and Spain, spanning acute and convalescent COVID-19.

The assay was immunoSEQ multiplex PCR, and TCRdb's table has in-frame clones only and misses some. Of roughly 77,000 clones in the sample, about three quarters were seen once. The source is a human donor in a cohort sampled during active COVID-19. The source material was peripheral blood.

The CDR3 nucleotides are TGTGCCAGCAGTTCCGACTATGCAAGGAGCTCCTACGAGCAGTACTTC. Translating gives CASSSDYARSSYEQYF. V and J are TRBV6-5 and TRBJ2-7; TRBD2 is a possible D gene (5 bases). Trimming shortened V by 4 bases and J by 0 bases, and 16 bases separated the two germline ends. CDR3 length: 16 amino acids. In germline, CDR1 is MNHEY, CDR2 SVGAGI.